Shown below are 10 T cell receptor beta chains from a single sample sequenced in a study of blood T cell repertoires in COVID-19. The data were produced by immunoSEQ multiplex PCR, yet TCRdb's version contains in-frame clones alone and is incomplete. The repertoire holds 250,000 to 350,000 clones, with over 85% as singletons. The sample consisted of PBMCs or T cells enriched from blood (not recorded which). These receptors were obtained from a man in his 60s who had recovered from COVID-19.

The chain couples TRBV10-3 to TRBJ2-1; D gene unclear. V was shortened by 6 bases and J by 3 bases, with 9 bases between the two germline ends. Germline CDR1 is ENHRY and CDR2 is SYGVKD. This CDR3 has 13 residues. The CDR3 protein is CAIRRAGYNEQFF. CDR3 coding DNA: TGTGCCATCAGACGAGCTGGCTACAATGAGCAGTTCTTC.

The V call is TRBV4-2, the J call TRBJ1-1, with 7 bases matching TRBD1. Unmatched junction bases numbered 6, after V lost 4 bases and J lost 1 base. The germline CDR1 and CDR2 sequences are LGHNA and YNFKEQ. The CDR3 extends over 15 amino acids. The CDR3 here is CASSRGTAPNTEAFF. The CDR3 region has the DNA TGTGCCAGCAGCCGGGGGACAGCGCCGAACACTGAAGCTTTCTTT.

The CDR3 is CASSLSRLETQYF. In nucleotides, the CDR3 is TGTGCCAGCAGCTTAAGCAGACTAGAGACCCAGTACTTC. J is TRBJ2-5 and V is TRBV11-1; D not certain. CDR1 and CDR2 (germline): SGHAT, FQDESV (reference sequence). Trimming removed 2 bases from V and 4 bases from J, with 8 bases in between. CDR3 size: 13 residues.

This sequence joins TRBV6-1 and TRBJ1-6; D may be TRBD1 (6 bases). The CDR3 loop spans 15 amino acids. Germline CDR1 is MNHNS and CDR2 is SASEGT. V was shortened by 4 bases and J by 10 bases, with 17 bases between the two germline ends. This CDR3 is CASSVAGTGYSPLHF. CDR3 DNA sequence: TGTGCCAGCAGTGTAGCCGGCACAGGGTACTCACCCCTCCACTTT.

The genes are TRBV30 and TRBJ2-7, with D perhaps TRBD1 (5 bases). This CDR3 region has 15 residues. Germline lookup yields CDR1 GTSNPN and CDR2 SVGIG (reference sequence). Trimming took 0 bases from V and 2 from J, leaving 14 bases between them. In DNA, the CDR3 is TGTGCCTGGAGTGTAAACTGGGGCTCTACCTACGAGCAGTACTTC. Amino acid sequence: CAWSVNWGSTYEQYF.

The DNA of the CDR3 is TGCGCCAGCAACGAGGATACGCAGTATTTT. Translating gives CASNEDTQYF. The gene calls are TRBV10-2 and TRBJ2-3; D unresolved. Germline CDR1 and CDR2: WSHSY and SAAADI. The V end lost 7 bases, the J end lost 6 bases, and 5 bases lay between the germline ends. This CDR3 is 10 amino acids long.

This chain uses TRBV7-2 with TRBJ2-7; possibly TRBD2 for D (6 bases). V was cut by 5 bases and J by 5 bases, with 16 bases left in between. Per the germline V gene, CDR1 is SGHTA and CDR2 is FQGNSA. This CDR3 region has 14 residues. In nucleotides, the CDR3 is TGTGCCAGCAGCCGTGGGGAGGCTGGGCACGAGCAGTACTTC. This translates into CASSRGEAGHEQYF. The full variable domain, its missing parts supplied by reference TRBV7-2 and TRBJ2-7, is GAGVSQSPSNKVTEKGKDVELRCDPISGHTALYWYRQSLGQGLEFLIYFQGNSAPDKSGLPSDRFSAERTGGSVSTLTIQRTQQEDSAVYLCASSRGEAGHEQYFGPGTRLTVT.

V is TRBV9 and J is TRBJ2-1, with 7 bases lining up with TRBD2. Unmatched junction bases numbered 6, after V lost 0 bases and J lost 3 bases. The V gene's germline CDR1 is SGDLS and CDR2 YYNGEE. There are 16 residues in the CDR3. The CDR3 DNA sequence: TGTGCCAGCAGCGTAGAAGGCGGGAGCATCTACAATGAGCAGTTCTTC. It encodes CASSVEGGSIYNEQFF.

This sequence joins TRBV10-1 and TRBJ1-1, with D possibly being TRBD1 (6 bases). V was trimmed by 0 bases and J by 7 bases, leaving 27 bases between them. This CDR3 contains 19 residues. Germline CDR1 and CDR2: WNHNN and SYGVQD (reference sequence). CDR3 residues: CASSESRVGAILPSGEAFF. The CDR3 DNA follows: TGCGCCAGCAGTGAGTCGAGGGTGGGGGCTATACTTCCTTCGGGTGAAGCTTTCTTT.

The chain combines TRBV4-2 with TRBJ2-1; 12 bases are a match to TRBD2. V was pared by 0 bases and J by 4 bases, with 7 bases of the junction left unmatched. The germline V gene has CDR1 LGHNA and CDR2 YNFKEQ. This CDR3 comprises 18 residues. CDR3 nucleotides: TGTGCCAGCAGCCAAGAGTTACTACTAGCGGGGGGTTACAATGAGCAGTTCTTC. This gives the protein CASSQELLLAGGYNEQFF.